A single sample is the source of the 4 T cell receptor beta chains below, sequenced in a study of OX40 agonist ivuxolimab in advanced cancers. Sequencing used immunoSEQ multiplex PCR; TCRdb keeps in-frame clones, though not all of them. The data show 50,000 to 80,000 clones, around 84% seen once. Here the sequenced sample was CD4+ or CD8+ T cells sorted from blood, taken in a trial of the OX40 agonist ivuxolimab. These receptors were collected from an adult with an advanced solid tumor such as melanoma, head and neck, liver or kidney cancer.

V and J are TRBV5-1 and TRBJ1-1, with TRBD1 as a possible D gene (6 bases). V lost 0 bases to trimming and J lost 4 bases, with 7 bases between them. The CDR3 extends over 13 amino acids. In germline, CDR1 is SGHRS, CDR2 YFSETQ. CDR3 region: CASSLDRVTEAFF. CDR3 DNA: TGCGCCAGCAGCTTGGACAGGGTCACTGAAGCTTTCTTT.

The genes are TRBV5-6 and TRBJ2-7; 7 nucleotides agree with TRBD2. The V gene's germline CDR1 is SGHDT and CDR2 YYEEEE. The ends lost 4 bases at V and 3 bases at J; junction bases unmatched: 13. CDR3 size: 16 residues. The CDR3 DNA reads TGTGCCAGCAGCCGGCGACTAGCAAGCATATTCTACGAGCAGTACTTC. Protein product: CASSRRLASIFYEQYF.

CDR3 DNA: TGTGCCAGCAGTCGTAACAGCCTCTTGTATAGCAATCAGCCCCAGCATTTT. Translation gives CASSRNSLLYSNQPQHF. The chain recombines TRBV2 with TRBJ1-5, with D uncertain. CDR1 is SNHLY, CDR2 FYNNEI, per germline. The CDR3 length is 17 residues. With 5 bases removed from V and 0 bases from J, the gap between germline ends came to 17 bases.

V gene TRBV30 combines with J gene TRBJ2-3, with TRBD1 identical over 9 bases. Trimming took 5 bases from V and 5 from J; bases not matched to a gene: 8. Per germline, CDR1 GTSNPN and CDR2 SVGIG (reference sequence). The CDR3 is 14 residues long. The chain's CDR3 is CAWDRGGVGDTQYF. In DNA form, the CDR3 reads TGTGCCTGGGACAGGGGGGGAGTGGGAGATACGCAGTATTTT. Based on the CDR3 plus reference TRBV30 and TRBJ2-3, the full variable domain is SQTIHQWPATLVQPVGSPLSLECTVEGTSNPNLYWYRQAAGRGLQLLFYSVGIGQISSEVPQNLSASRPQDRQFILSSKKLLLSDSGFYLCAWDRGGVGDTQYFGPGTRLTVL.